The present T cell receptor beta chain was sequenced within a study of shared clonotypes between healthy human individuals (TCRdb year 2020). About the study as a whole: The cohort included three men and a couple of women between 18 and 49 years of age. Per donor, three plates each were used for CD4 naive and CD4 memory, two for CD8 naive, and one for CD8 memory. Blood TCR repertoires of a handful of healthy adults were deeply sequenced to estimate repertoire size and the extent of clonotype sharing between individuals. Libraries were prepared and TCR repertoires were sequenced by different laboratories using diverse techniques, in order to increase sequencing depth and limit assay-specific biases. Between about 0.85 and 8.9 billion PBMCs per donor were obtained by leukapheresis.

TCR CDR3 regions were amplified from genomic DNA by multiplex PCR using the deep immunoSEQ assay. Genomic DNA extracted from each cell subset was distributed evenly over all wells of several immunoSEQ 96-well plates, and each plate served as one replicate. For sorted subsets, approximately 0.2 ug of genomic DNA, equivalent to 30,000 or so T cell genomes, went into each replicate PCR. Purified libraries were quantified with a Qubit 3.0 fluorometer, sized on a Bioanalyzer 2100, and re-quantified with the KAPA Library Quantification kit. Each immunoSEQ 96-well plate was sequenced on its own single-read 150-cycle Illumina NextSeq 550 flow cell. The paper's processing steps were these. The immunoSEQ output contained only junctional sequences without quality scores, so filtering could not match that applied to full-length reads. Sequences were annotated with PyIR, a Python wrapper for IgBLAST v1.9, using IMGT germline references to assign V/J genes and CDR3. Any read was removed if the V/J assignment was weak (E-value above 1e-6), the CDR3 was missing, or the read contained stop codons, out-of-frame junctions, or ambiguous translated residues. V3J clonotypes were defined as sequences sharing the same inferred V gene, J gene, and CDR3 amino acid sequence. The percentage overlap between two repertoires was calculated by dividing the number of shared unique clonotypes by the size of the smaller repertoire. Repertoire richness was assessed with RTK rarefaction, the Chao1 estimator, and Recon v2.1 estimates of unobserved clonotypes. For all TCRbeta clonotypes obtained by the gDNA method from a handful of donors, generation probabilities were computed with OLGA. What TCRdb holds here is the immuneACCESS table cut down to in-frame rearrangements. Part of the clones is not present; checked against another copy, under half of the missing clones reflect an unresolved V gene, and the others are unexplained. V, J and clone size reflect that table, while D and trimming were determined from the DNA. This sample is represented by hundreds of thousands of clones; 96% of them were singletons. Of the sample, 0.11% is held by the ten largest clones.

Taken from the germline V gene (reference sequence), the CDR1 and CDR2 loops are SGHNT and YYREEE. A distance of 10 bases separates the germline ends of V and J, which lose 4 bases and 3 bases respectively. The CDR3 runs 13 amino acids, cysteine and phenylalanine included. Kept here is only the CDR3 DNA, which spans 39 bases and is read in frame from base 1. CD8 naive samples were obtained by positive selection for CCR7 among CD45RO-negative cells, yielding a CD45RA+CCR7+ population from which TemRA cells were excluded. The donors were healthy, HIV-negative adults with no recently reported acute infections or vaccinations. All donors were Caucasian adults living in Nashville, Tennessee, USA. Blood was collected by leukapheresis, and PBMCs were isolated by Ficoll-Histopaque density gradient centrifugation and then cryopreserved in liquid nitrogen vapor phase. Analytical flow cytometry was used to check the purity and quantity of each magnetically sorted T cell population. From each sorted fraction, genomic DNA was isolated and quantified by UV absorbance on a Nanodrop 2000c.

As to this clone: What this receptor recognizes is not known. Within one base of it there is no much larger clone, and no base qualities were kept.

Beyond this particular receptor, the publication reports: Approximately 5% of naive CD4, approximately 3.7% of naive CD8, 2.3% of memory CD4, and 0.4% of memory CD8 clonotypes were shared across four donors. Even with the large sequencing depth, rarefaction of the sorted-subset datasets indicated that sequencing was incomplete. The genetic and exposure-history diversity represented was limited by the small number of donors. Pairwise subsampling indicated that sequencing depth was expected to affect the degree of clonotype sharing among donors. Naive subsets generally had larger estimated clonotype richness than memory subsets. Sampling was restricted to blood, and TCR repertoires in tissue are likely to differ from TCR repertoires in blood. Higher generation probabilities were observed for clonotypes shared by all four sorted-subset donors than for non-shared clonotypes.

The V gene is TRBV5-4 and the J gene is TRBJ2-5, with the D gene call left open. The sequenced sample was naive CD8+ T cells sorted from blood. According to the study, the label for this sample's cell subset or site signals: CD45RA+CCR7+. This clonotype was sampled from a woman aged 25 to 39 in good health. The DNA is TGTGCCAGCAGCCCGGAAGCAGAAGAGACCCAGTACTTC. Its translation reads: CASSPEAEETQYF.